Below are 27 T cell receptor beta chains sequenced from a single sample in a study of low-dose radiotherapy and immunotherapy resistance in tumors. cDNA synthesis used a TRAV/TRBV-specific primer set for both chains. The TCRs were subjected to amplification over about 19 PCR cycles employing a constant-region primer in conjunction with a V-primer adapter. TCRdb reanalysed the reads using MiXCR and keeps one entry per CDR3 protein. The sample includes approximately 6,000 distinct CDR3 sequences, about four fifths of them seen just once. The receptor set was obtained from a human donor with advanced metastatic prostate, ovarian, gallbladder or colorectal cancer (not recorded which). This table probably holds off-target reads from a library built for another chain.

J is TRBJ2-1 and V is TRBV7-8, with 11 bases that match TRBD2. Germline trimming cut 1 base from V and 6 bases from J; bases unmatched to any gene: 2. Per the germline V gene, CDR1 is SGHVS and CDR2 is FQNEAQ. This CDR3 comprises 15 residues. The CDR3 reads CASSLDTSGGNEQFF. Written as DNA, the CDR3 is TGTGCCAGCAGCTTAGACACTAGCGGGGGCAATGAGCAGTTCTTC. Looking up the rest from reference TRBV7-8 and TRBJ2-1 gives the full variable domain: GAGVSQSPRYKVAKRGQDVALRCDPISGHVSLFWYQQALGQGPEFLTYFQNEAQLDKSGLPSDRFFAERPEGSVSTLKIQRTQQEDSAVYLCASSLDTSGGNEQFFGPGTRLTVL.

This clonotype occurred once. Given the absence of the conserved phenylalanine or tryptophan at the CDR3 end, a read error is likely. This chain uses TRBV29-1 with TRBJ1-1, with D possibly TRBD1 on 5 matching bases. The V end was cut by 2 bases, the J end by 11 bases, with 15 bases between. Germline V CDR1 and CDR2: SQVTM, ANQGSEA. There are 12 residues in the CDR3. CDR3 region: CSVESWGDWAFL. CDR3 sequence (DNA): TGCAGCGTTGAATCTTGGGGGGACTGGGCTTTCTTG.

The chain employs TRBV2 and TRBJ2-1; D call uncertain. CDR3 length: 16 residues. Trimming cost V 1 base and J 3 bases, with 13 bases left between them. Germline V gene lookup returns CDR1 SNHLY and CDR2 FYNNEI. The CDR3 DNA reads as TGTGCCAGCAGTGAAGAACCGGCTGCACGCTACAATGAGCAGTTCTTC. Translation gives CASSEEPAARYNEQFF. Using reference TRBV2 and TRBJ2-1 for the parts outside the CDR3, the full variable domain is EPEVTQTPSHQVTQMGQEVILRCVPISNHLYFYWYRQILGQKVEFLVSFYNNEISEKSEIFDDQFSVERPDGSNFTLKIRSTKLEDSAMYFCASSEEPAARYNEQFFGPGTRLTVL.

The chain is built from TRBV5-1 and TRBJ2-7; 9 nucleotides align to TRBD2. Germline values: CDR1 SGHRS, CDR2 YFSETQ. CDR3 size: 13 residues. V lost 0 bases, J lost 7 bases, and 2 bases stayed unmatched. CDR3 coding DNA: TGCGCCAGCAGCTTGGTTCTAGCGGGAGAGCAGTACTTC. It yields the protein CASSLVLAGEQYF. Combining the CDR3 with reference TRBV5-1 and TRBJ2-7 gives the whole variable domain KAGVTQTPRYLIKTRGQQVTLSCSPISGHRSVSWYQQTPGQGLQFLFEYFSETQRNKGNFPGRFSGRQFSNSRSEMNVSTLELGDSALYLCASSLVLAGEQYFGPGTRLTVT.

V usage is TRBV18 and J usage is TRBJ2-3; D perhaps matches TRBD2 (5 bases). CDR3 size: 13 residues. The ends were cut back, 5 bases at V and 7 bases at J, with 13 bases in the middle. Germline V lookup: CDR1 KGHSH, CDR2 LQKENI. This chain's CDR3 is CASSWTVGNTQYF. The DNA for the CDR3 is TGTGCCAGCTCATGGACTGTGGGAAATACGCAGTATTTT.

This chain joins TRBV4-3 and TRBJ1-1; D is uncertain. In germline, CDR1 is LGHNA, CDR2 YSLEER. V dropped 0 bases and J dropped 3 bases, with 14 bases sitting between them. This CDR3 contains 16 residues. CDR3 residues: CASSQERRGGDTEAFF. The DNA for the CDR3 is TGCGCCAGCAGCCAAGAAAGGCGGGGAGGCGACACTGAAGCTTTCTTT.

In DNA, the CDR3 is TGTGCCAGCACCACAGGGCAGGGTATCGGTGAAAAACTGTTTTTT. This translates into CASTTGQGIGEKLFF. The rearrangement joins TRBV27 to TRBJ1-4; tentative D call: TRBD1 (6 bases). V was shortened by 7 bases and J by 7 bases, with 19 bases between the two germline ends. The germline V gene encodes CDR1 MNHEY and CDR2 SMNVEV (reference sequence). The CDR3 consists of 15 residues. Using reference TRBV27 and TRBJ1-4 for the parts outside the CDR3, the full variable domain is EAQVTQNPRYLITVTGKKLTVTCSQNMNHEYMSWYRQDPGLGLRQIYYSMNVEVTDKGDVPEGYKVSRKEKRNFPLILESPSPNQTSLYFCASTTGQGIGEKLFFGSGTQLSVL.

This chain connects TRBV2 to TRBJ1-5, with D uncertain. This CDR3 has 15 amino acids. CDR1 is SNHLY, CDR2 FYNNEI, per germline. V dropped 6 bases and J dropped 0 bases, with 12 bases sitting between them. The CDR3 sequence: CASRERINSNQPQHF. The CDR3, as DNA: TGTGCCAGCAGGGAGAGGATTAATAGCAATCAGCCCCAGCATTTT. The full variable domain, rest sourced from reference TRBV2 and TRBJ1-5, is EPEVTQTPSHQVTQMGQEVILRCVPISNHLYFYWYRQILGQKVEFLVSFYNNEISEKSEIFDDQFSVERPDGSNFTLKIRSTKLEDSAMYFCASRERINSNQPQHFGDGTRLSIL.

The chain recombines TRBV29-1 with TRBJ1-5, with TRBD1 matching over 7 bases. The CDR3 totals 13 residues. CDR1 and CDR2 (germline): SQVTM, ANQGSEA. Trimming removed 5 bases from V and 6 bases from J; junction bases left unmatched: 7. The CDR3 sequence is CSVQTGRGQPQHF. For the CDR3, the DNA is TGCAGCGTTCAGACAGGGAGGGGTCAGCCCCAGCATTTT.

This chain joins TRBV6-1 and TRBJ2-7, with D unresolved. Germline-derived CDR1 and CDR2 are MNHNS and SASEGT. Trimming shortened V by 2 bases and J by 6 bases, and 5 bases separated the two germline ends. The CDR3 extends over 11 amino acids. The CDR3 is CASSELVEQYF. CDR3 in DNA: TGTGCCAGCAGTGAATTAGTCGAGCAGTACTTC.

The rearrangement links TRBV4-3 to TRBJ2-1; D possibly matches TRBD1 or TRBD2 (5 bases each). Trimming removed 1 base at V and 13 bases at J, with 14 bases between. This CDR3 region has 13 residues. Germline V lookup: CDR1 LGHNA, CDR2 YSLEER. CDR3 protein: CASSQVIPGQQFF. The CDR3 DNA reads as TGCGCCAGCAGCCAAGTAATACCGGGGCAACAGTTCTTC.

The V and J genes are TRBV27 and TRBJ1-1; D is ambiguous. The ends were cut back, 4 bases at V and 2 bases at J, with 14 bases in the middle. This CDR3 has 15 amino acids. Per germline, CDR1 MNHEY and CDR2 SMNVEV (reference sequence). The CDR3 coding sequence is TGTGCCAGCAGTTCAATTATCGCCACCAACACTGAAGCTTTCTTT. Residues: CASSSIIATNTEAFF.

This clonotype appeared once. The chain links TRBV28 to TRBJ2-7; D is perhaps TRBD1 (5 bases). The CDR3 runs to 14 residues. V gave up 0 bases and J gave up 5 bases, with 11 bases separating them. CDR1 and CDR2 from the germline V gene are MDHEN and SYDVKM. The CDR3 sequence: CASSLWQGRHEQYF. In DNA, the CDR3 is TGTGCCAGCAGTTTATGGCAGGGTCGACACGAGCAGTACTTC.

CDR3 DNA: TGTGCCACCAGCAGAGATCCAAGCGGCCAAGAGACCCAGTACTTC. Encoded protein: CATSRDPSGQETQYF. This chain joins TRBV15 and TRBJ2-5; perhaps TRBD2 as D (5 bases). The germline V gene has CDR1 LNHNV and CDR2 YYDKDF (reference sequence). Trimming took off 0 bases at V and 1 base at J, with 9 bases between the two ends. This CDR3 spans 15 amino acids.

This clonotype occurred a few times. The chain is built from TRBV5-4 and TRBJ2-1, with D unclear. This CDR3 contains 13 residues. V was cut by 0 bases and J by 4 bases, with 5 bases left in between. Germline assignment: CDR1 SGHNT and CDR2 YYREEE (reference sequence). For the CDR3, the DNA is TGTGCCAGCAGCTTGGTAAATTACAATGAGCAGTTCTTC. It yields the protein CASSLVNYNEQFF.

This chain joins TRBV3-1 and TRBJ1-5; no clear D. This CDR3 spans 13 amino acids. With 0 bases removed from V and 4 bases from J, the gap between germline ends came to 4 bases. The germline V gene encodes CDR1 LGHDT and CDR2 YNNKEL (reference sequence). This chain's CDR3 is CASSQDLNQPQHF. The CDR3 DNA sequence: TGTGCCAGCAGCCAAGATCTGAATCAGCCCCAGCATTTT.

The chain has TRBV25-1 and TRBJ1-1; TRBD1 is a possible D gene (5 bases). The length of the CDR3 is 12 residues. Germline V gene data show CDR1 as MGHDK and CDR2 as SYGVNS. V gave up 6 bases and J gave up 4 bases, with 9 bases separating them. CDR3 sequence (DNA): TGTGCCAGCAGAGGAGGGGTCACTGAAGCTTTCTTT. It translates to CASRGGVTEAFF.

The rearrangement uses TRBV5-8 and TRBJ2-3; 7 bases match TRBD2. The length of the CDR3 is 13 residues. Germline CDR1 reads SGHTS; CDR2 reads YDEGEE. V shed 4 bases, J shed 11 bases, and the junction held 10 bases outside the gene matches. DNA for the CDR3: TGTGCCAGCAGCCTACTAGCGTCCGAGAGGCAGTATTTT. Protein product: CASSLLASERQYF. The whole variable domain, remainder taken from reference TRBV5-8 and TRBJ2-3, is EAGVTQSPTHLIKTRGQQATLRCSPISGHTSVYWYQQALGLGLQFLLWYDEGEERNRGNFPPRFSGRQFPNYSSELNVNALELEDSALYLCASSLLASERQYFGPGTRLTVL.

A few counts support this clonotype. This chain joins TRBV28 and TRBJ2-7; TRBD1 is a possible D gene (7 bases). Germline CDR1 MDHEN, CDR2 SYDVKM. V lost 7 bases and J lost 0, with 13 bases in between. The CDR3 runs to 14 residues. The CDR3 DNA reads as TGTGCCAGCACCTCGGGGGACAGCTCCTACGAGCAGTACTTC. Translated, it gives CASTSGDSSYEQYF.

The genes are TRBV6-1 and TRBJ2-7; tentative D call: TRBD1 (5 bases). Germline CDR1 is MNHNS and CDR2 is SASEGT. The CDR3 has 15 residues. With 1 base removed from V and 2 bases from J, the gap between germline ends came to 12 bases. In nucleotides, the CDR3 is TGTGCCAGCAGTGAAGTGTGGACACGTACCTACGAGCAGTACTTC. Translating gives CASSEVWTRTYEQYF.

This sequence joins TRBV6-6 and TRBJ2-7; 11 bases line up with TRBD2. Germline V gene data show CDR1 as MNHNY and CDR2 as SVGAGI (reference sequence). Trimming at V came to 6 bases and at J to 4 bases, leaving 8 bases not matched to a gene. The CDR3 contains 15 residues. This CDR3 is CASSPPASGGYEQYF. The CDR3 bases are TGTGCCAGCAGCCCACCCGCTAGCGGGGGGTACGAGCAGTACTTC.

This chain uses TRBV20-1 with TRBJ1-2; the D gene is possibly TRBD1 (5 bases). Trimming cost V 6 bases and J 0 bases, with 11 bases left between them. Germline loops: CDR1 DFQATT, CDR2 SNEGSKA (reference sequence). This CDR3 spans 13 amino acids. CDR3 DNA sequence: TGCAGTGCGGGGACGCCCTCTAACTATGGCTACACCTTC. Its protein product is CSAGTPSNYGYTF.

This clonotype appeared once. The chain is built from TRBV4-1 and TRBJ2-7; D ambiguous. V was cut by 1 base and J by 2 bases, with 9 bases left in between. Looked up from germline, CDR1 is MGHRA and CDR2 is YSYEKL. This CDR3 contains 14 residues. The chain's CDR3 is CASSQGEGPYEQYF. CDR3 DNA sequence: TGCGCCAGCAGCCAAGGGGAAGGACCCTACGAGCAGTACTTC.

The rearrangement links TRBV6-5 to TRBJ1-4; 9 bases map to TRBD1. CDR3 size: 15 residues. The trim removed 6 bases at V and 8 bases at J, leaving 10 bases unmatched. Germline V gives CDR1 MNHEY, CDR2 SVGAGI. In DNA, the CDR3 is TGTGCCAGCAGCGACCGGGACAGGGAACGGGAAAAACTGTTTTTT. Its translation is CASSDRDREREKLFF.

The chain is built from TRBV29-1 and TRBJ2-5; possibly TRBD1 for D (5 bases). The CDR3 extends over 12 amino acids. V was shortened by 4 bases and J by 2 bases, with 8 bases between the two germline ends. Germline V CDR1 and CDR2: SQVTM, ANQGSEA. The CDR3 sequence is CSVVRTQETQYF. CDR3 nucleotides: TGCAGCGTTGTTCGGACACAAGAGACCCAGTACTTC. The entire variable domain, with the rest obtained from reference TRBV29-1 and TRBJ2-5, is as follows: SAVISQKPSRDICQRGTSLTIQCQVDSQVTMMFWYRQQPGQSLTLIATANQGSEATYESGFVIDKFPISRPNLTFSTLTVSNMSPEDSSIYLCSVVRTQETQYFGPGTRLLVL.

The V gene is TRBV14, the J gene TRBJ1-1; D not resolved. Trimming removed 0 bases at V and 6 bases at J, with 8 bases between. Per the germline V gene, CDR1 is SGHDN and CDR2 is FVKESK. There are 13 residues in the CDR3. CDR3 nucleotides: TGTGCCAGCAGCCAAGATAGCTTGGCTGAAGCTTTCTTT. Its translation is CASSQDSLAEAFF.

Remarks on this clonotype: No DNA is shown, since the ends of the CDR3 on it are uncertain; the CDR3 is the one TCRdb lists. The chain joins TRBV15 to TRBJ1-6. The CDR3 spans 24 residues, counting both ends. The germline V gene encodes CDR1 LNHNV and CDR2 YYDKDF (reference sequence). CDR3 sequence: CAGPPKLTFGTGTRLTIIPSKSTF.